This T cell receptor (beta chain) stems from a study of cytomegalovirus exposure and HLA in healthy donors. General study results and limits: The investigators catalogued 150 or so TCR beta chains as cytomegalovirus-associated.

There are 15 residues in the CDR3. Germline loops: CDR1 SGHNT, CDR2 YYREEE (reference sequence). V lost 4 bases and J lost 0, with 14 bases in between. As for this clone: Its antigen is not known.

Though probably carrying unrecorded immune exposures, donors were nominally healthy at sampling. A multiplex PCR was run with 60 Vbeta primers and 13 Jbeta primers. Generated by immunoSEQ multiplex PCR, the TCRdb table keeps only in-frame clones and is missing some. In the table there are 120,000 or so clones, over 60% of which are singletons. Sequencing was carried out using PBMCs. The V call is TRBV5-4, the J call TRBJ2-7; possibly TRBD2 for D (6 bases). This TCR came from a woman in her 40s in good health and CMV-seronegative. The CDR3 coding sequence is TGTGCCAGCAGCCTAAGACGGGGGAGCTCCTACGAGCAGTACTTC. This translates into CASSLRRGSSYEQYF.